The entry below describes one T cell receptor (beta chain). Original methodology: Amplification from reference gene primers served as the basis for estimated nucleated cell counts. Profiled with immunoSEQ multiplex PCR; TCRdb holds only in-frame clones, not every one. The V and J calls and clone size are taken from that table; D and trimming were inferred from the DNA. The repertoire holds roughly 200,000 clones, with 85% to 90% as singletons. This sample is part of a study of blood T cell repertoires in COVID-19. About the study: Acute-phase and convalescent COVID-19 samples originated in the United States, Italy and Spain.

V lost 10 bases and J 4 bases, leaving 15 bases between the germline ends. There are 14 residues in the CDR3. CDR1 is SGHNT and CDR2 is YYREEE in the germline V gene (reference sequence). The source material was peripheral blood. The sequence was collected from a man aged 50 to 59 with acute or convalescent COVID-19. The rearrangement uses TRBV5-4 and TRBJ1-6; D gene uncertain. In DNA form, the CDR3 reads TGTGCCGGGCCGGGGTCGTTATATAATTCACCCCTCCACTTT. Translation gives CAGPGSLYNSPLHF.